This paragraph covers one TCR beta chain sequence. The data were taken from a study of shared clonotypes between healthy human individuals. Measured with immunoSEQ multiplex PCR; TCRdb has only the in-frame clones, and not every one. The sample has some 2,100,000 clones; approximately 94% are singletons. CDR3 length: 15 residues. Germline lookup yields CDR1 SGHRS and CDR2 YFSETQ. The V and J ends lost 5 bases and 2 bases respectively, with 16 bases between them. The J gene is TRBJ1-1, the V gene TRBV5-1, with D hard to call. This TCR was recovered from a man aged 18 to 30 in good health. Sequencing was performed on naive CD4+ T cells sorted from blood. Subset given: CD45RA+ positively selected. The DNA of the CDR3 is TGCGCCAGCAGTTACAATTCGGGGTCCAACACTGAAGCTTTCTTT. Its translation: CASSYNSGSNTEAFF.